These 3 T cell receptor beta chains were all obtained from the same sample, sequenced in a study of T cells after yellow fever vaccination. TCRdb recomputed calls from the 5' RACE reads with MiXCR, one row per CDR3 protein. This sample has approximately 300,000 distinct CDR3 sequences, with roughly 10% found just once. The sample here was CD4+ T cells sorted from PBMCs, taken 45 days after the yellow fever booster vaccination. Receptors originate from a man aged 18-30 years who received the YFV17D yellow fever vaccine.

This clonotype occurred a few times. V gene TRBV4-3 combines with J gene TRBJ2-1, with a tentative D call TRBD2 (5 bases). The CDR3 spans 15 residues. Trimming cost V 1 base and J 0 bases, with 7 bases left between them. The germline V gene encodes CDR1 LGHNA and CDR2 YSLEER. The CDR3 reads CASSQVGDSYNEQFF. Here the CDR3 DNA reads TGCGCCAGCAGCCAAGTCGGGGACTCCTACAATGAGCAGTTCTTC.

The gene calls are TRBV12-5 and TRBJ1-2; 12 bases map to TRBD1. V trimming: 6 bases; J trimming: 6 bases; junction bases outside the gene matches: 8. Germline V gene data show CDR1 as LGHNT and CDR2 as FRNRAP. This CDR3 region has 15 residues. The CDR3 sequence: CASGPSGTGGHGYTF. The CDR3 coding sequence is TGTGCTAGTGGCCCCTCCGGGACAGGGGGCCATGGCTACACCTTC.

The chain couples TRBV19 to TRBJ2-1; D gene uncertain. V was trimmed by 1 base and J by 4 bases, leaving 14 bases between them. There are 16 residues in the CDR3. CDR1 is LNHDA, CDR2 SQIVND, per germline (reference sequence). This CDR3 is CASSIAAQMRYNEQFF. The CDR3 nucleotides read TGTGCCAGTAGTATAGCGGCCCAGATGAGGTACAATGAGCAGTTCTTC.